Listed here is a single T cell receptor beta chain. Antigen specificity is unknown. Patients with autoimmune history or systemic immunosuppression were excluded. The data stem from a study of OX40 agonist ivuxolimab in advanced cancers. Overall study results and limits: Expanded clones were, on average, more numerous among CD8+ T cells than CD4+. Antigens targeted by the expanded peripheral T cells were not determined.

Generated by immunoSEQ multiplex PCR, the TCRdb table keeps only in-frame clones and is missing some. This table holds about 61,000 clones, about 85% found once. Germline V CDR1 and CDR2: SGHRS, YFSETQ. The CDR3 has 15 amino acids. The V end lost 0 bases, the J end lost 0 bases, and 6 bases lay between the germline ends. Material: CD4+ or CD8+ T cells sorted from blood, obtained in a trial of the OX40 agonist ivuxolimab. V gene TRBV5-1 combines with J gene TRBJ2-2; no clear D. The clonotype originates from an adult with an advanced solid tumor such as melanoma, head and neck, liver or kidney cancer. CDR3 protein: CASSLARPNTGELFF. The CDR3 bases are TGCGCCAGCAGCTTGGCGAGGCCGAACACCGGGGAGCTGTTTTTT.